This TCR beta chain was documented in a study of blood T cell repertoires in COVID-19. TCRdb keeps only in-frame clones here, not all; method: immunoSEQ multiplex PCR. This sample carries approximately 260,000 clones, 70% to 90% of them seen once, and the ten largest clones take 2.5% to 3.5%. This clone was seen more than once but under ten times. Germline CDR1 MRHNA, CDR2 SNTAGT. V was trimmed by 3 bases and J by 3 bases, leaving 8 bases between them. This CDR3 spans 14 amino acids. This clonotype originated in a woman aged 35 to 49 with acute COVID-19. Sequenced: PBMCs or T cells enriched from blood (not recorded which). V is TRBV6-4 and J is TRBJ2-2, with D perhaps matching TRBD1 (5 bases). CDR3: CASSEDSHTGELFF. The CDR3 region has the DNA TGTGCCAGCAGTGAAGACAGTCACACCGGGGAGCTGTTTTTT.